This T cell receptor beta chain was obtained from a study of cytomegalovirus exposure and HLA in healthy donors. 13 Jbeta primers and 60 Vbeta primers were used for the PCR. TCRdb keeps only in-frame clones here, not all; method: immunoSEQ multiplex PCR. The data hold more than 50,000 clones, with 55% to 85% observed a single time. V was cut by 1 base and J by 3 bases, with 7 bases left in between. CDR1 is SNHLY, CDR2 FYNNEI, per germline. This CDR3 is built from 13 residues. V usage is TRBV2 and J usage is TRBJ2-7; D is possibly TRBD1 (5 bases). Sequences were obtained from PBMCs. The TCR comes from a man aged 35 to 55 in good health and CMV-seropositive. CDR3 amino acids: CASSEVGRYEQYF. The DNA for the CDR3 is TGTGCCAGCAGTGAAGTGGGGCGCTACGAGCAGTACTTC.